This T cell receptor beta chain is drawn from a study of blood T cell repertoires in COVID-19. Study context: The samples span acute and convalescent COVID-19 from the United States, Italy and Spain. PBMCs, B-cell-depleted T cells, or T cells were the source of the cDNA or gDNA that made up the material.

Per the original methods: Nucleated cell number was recorded as an estimate derived from reference gene primer amplification. Measured with immunoSEQ multiplex PCR; TCRdb has only the in-frame clones, and not every one. V, J and clone size reflect that table, while D and trimming were determined from the DNA. The sample has some 250,000 clones, approximately 85% seen once. Germline V gene lookup returns CDR1 SGHRS and CDR2 YFSETQ. V was clipped by 0 bases and J by 5 bases, with 11 bases between them. The CDR3 loop spans 14 amino acids. This TCR was sampled from an elderly man with acute or convalescent COVID-19. The sample taken for sequencing was peripheral blood. J is TRBJ1-1 and V is TRBV5-1; tentatively, D is TRBD1 (6 bases). CDR3 protein: CASSLAGTGTEAFF. The CDR3, as DNA: TGCGCCAGCAGCTTGGCTGGTACAGGGACTGAAGCTTTCTTT.